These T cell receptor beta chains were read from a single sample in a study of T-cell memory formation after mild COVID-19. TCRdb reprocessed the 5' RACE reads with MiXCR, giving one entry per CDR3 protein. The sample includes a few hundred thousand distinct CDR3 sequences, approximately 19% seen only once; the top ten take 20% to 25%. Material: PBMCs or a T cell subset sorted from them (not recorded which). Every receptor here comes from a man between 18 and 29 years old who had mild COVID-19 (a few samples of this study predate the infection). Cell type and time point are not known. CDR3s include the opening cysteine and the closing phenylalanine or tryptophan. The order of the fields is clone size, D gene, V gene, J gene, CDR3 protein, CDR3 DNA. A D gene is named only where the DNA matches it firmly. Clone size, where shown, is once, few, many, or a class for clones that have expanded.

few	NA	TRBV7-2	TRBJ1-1	CASSLQWVLNTEAFF	TGTGCCAGCAGCTTACAGTGGGTTCTGAACACTGAAGCTTTCTTT
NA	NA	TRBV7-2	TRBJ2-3	CATSLSPVTDTQYF	TGTGCCACCTCCTTGTCCCCGGTAACAGATACGCAGTATTTT
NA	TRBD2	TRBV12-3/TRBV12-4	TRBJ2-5	CASSFGLAGVQETQYF	TGTGCCAGCAGTTTCGGGCTAGCGGGGGTTCAAGAGACCCAGTACTTC
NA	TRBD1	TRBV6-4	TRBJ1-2	CASSQDGGGGYTF	TGTGCCAGCAGTCAAGACGGAGGGGGCGGCTACACCTTC
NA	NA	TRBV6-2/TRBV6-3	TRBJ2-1	CASSYGDAAGDEQFF	TGTGCCAGCAGTTACGGGGACGCCGCCGGGGACGAGCAGTTCTTC
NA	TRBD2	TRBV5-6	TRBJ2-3	CASSRGLAGRTDTQYF	TGTGCCAGCAGCCGGGGACTAGCGGGGCGCACAGATACGCAGTATTTT
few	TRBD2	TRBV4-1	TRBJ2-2	CASRNGRDYGELFF	TGCGCCAGCAGGAATGGGAGGGATTATGGGGAGCTGTTTTTT
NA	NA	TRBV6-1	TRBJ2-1	CASSESLGVNEQFF	TGTGCCAGCAGTGAATCGTTAGGGGTCAATGAGCAGTTCTTC
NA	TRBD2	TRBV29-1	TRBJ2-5	CSVSRGGRETQYF	TGCAGCGTCTCGCGGGGGGGGAGAGAGACCCAGTACTTC
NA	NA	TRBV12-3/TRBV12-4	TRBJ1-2	CAVQAFYGYTF	TGTGCCGTACAGGCATTCTATGGCTACACCTTC